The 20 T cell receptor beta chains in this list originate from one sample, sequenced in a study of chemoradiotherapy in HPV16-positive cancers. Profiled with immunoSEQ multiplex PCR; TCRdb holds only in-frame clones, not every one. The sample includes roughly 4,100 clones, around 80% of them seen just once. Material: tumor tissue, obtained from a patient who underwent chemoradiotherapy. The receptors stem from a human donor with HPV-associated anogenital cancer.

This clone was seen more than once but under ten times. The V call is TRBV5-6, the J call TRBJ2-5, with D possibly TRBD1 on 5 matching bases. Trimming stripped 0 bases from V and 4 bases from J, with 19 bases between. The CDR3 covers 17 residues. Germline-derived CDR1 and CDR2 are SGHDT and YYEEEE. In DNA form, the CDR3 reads TGTGCCAGCAGCTTGGCCGTTAGGGCAGGGCCAAGAGAGACCCAGTACTTC. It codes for CASSLAVRAGPRETQYF.

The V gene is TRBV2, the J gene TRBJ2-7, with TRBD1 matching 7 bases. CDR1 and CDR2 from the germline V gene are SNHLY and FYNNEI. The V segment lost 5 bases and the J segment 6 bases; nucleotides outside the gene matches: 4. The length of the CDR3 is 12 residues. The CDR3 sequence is CASSRRQGEQYF. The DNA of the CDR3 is TGTGCCAGCAGTAGGAGACAGGGCGAGCAGTACTTC.

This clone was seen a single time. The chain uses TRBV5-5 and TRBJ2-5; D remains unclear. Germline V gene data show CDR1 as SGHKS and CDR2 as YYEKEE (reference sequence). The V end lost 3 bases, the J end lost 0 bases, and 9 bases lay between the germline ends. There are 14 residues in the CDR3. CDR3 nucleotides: TGTGCCAGCAGCTCTCTTTGGGACCAAGAGACCCAGTACTTC. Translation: CASSSLWDQETQYF.

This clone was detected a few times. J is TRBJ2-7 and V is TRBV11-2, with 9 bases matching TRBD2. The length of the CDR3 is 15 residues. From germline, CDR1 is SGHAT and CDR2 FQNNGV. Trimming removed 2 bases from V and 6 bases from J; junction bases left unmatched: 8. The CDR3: CASSLQAGGGREQYF. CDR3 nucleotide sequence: TGTGCCAGCAGCTTACAGGCGGGAGGGGGTCGCGAGCAGTACTTC.

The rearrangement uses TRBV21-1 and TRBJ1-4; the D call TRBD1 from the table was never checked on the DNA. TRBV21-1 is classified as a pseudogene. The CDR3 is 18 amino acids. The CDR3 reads CASSTGRPTGLRNEKLFF. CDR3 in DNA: TGTGCCAGCAGCACCGGAAGACCGACAGGGTTGCGAAATGAAAAACTGTTTTTT.

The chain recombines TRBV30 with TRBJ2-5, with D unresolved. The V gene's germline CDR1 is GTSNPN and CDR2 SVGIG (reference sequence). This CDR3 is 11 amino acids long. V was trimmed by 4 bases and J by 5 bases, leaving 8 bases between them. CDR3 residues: CAWTLGETQYF. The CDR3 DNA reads TGTGCCTGGACTTTGGGCGAGACCCAGTACTTC.

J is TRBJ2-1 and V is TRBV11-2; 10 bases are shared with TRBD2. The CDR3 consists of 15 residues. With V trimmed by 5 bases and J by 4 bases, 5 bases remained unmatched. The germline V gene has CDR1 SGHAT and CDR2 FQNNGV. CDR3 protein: CASSAGLAVYNEQFF. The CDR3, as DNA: TGTGCCAGCAGCGCAGGACTAGCGGTATACAATGAGCAGTTCTTC.

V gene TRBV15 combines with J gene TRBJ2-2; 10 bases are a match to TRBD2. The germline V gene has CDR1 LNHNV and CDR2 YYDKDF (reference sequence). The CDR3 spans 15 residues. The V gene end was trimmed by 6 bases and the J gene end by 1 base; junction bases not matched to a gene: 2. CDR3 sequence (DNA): TGTGCCACCAGGAGACTAGCGGGGAACACCGGGGAGCTGTTTTTT. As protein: CATRRLAGNTGELFF.

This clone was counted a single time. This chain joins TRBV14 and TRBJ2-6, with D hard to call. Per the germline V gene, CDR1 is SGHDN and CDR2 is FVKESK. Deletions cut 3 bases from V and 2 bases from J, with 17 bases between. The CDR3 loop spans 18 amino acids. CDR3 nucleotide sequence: TGTGCCAGCAGCCAGAGTCGTGCCAGTCGTACTGGGGCCAACGTCCTGACTTTC. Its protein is CASSQSRASRTGANVLTF. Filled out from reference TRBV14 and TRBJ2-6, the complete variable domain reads EAGVTQFPSHSVIEKGQTVTLRCDPISGHDNLYWYRRVMGKEIKFLLHFVKESKQDESGMPNNRFLAERTGGTYSTLKVQPAELEDSGVYFCASSQSRASRTGANVLTFGAGSRLTVL.

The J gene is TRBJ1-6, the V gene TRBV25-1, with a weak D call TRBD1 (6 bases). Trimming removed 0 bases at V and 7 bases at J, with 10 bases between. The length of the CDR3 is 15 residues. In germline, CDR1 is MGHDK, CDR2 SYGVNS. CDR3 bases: TGTGCCAGCAGTGAATACGAGGGGGGAAATTCACCCCTCCACTTT. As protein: CASSEYEGGNSPLHF.

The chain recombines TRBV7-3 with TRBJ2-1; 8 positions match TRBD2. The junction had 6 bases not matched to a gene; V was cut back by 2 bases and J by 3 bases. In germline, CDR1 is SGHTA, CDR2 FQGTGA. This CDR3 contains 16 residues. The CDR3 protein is CASSLSSGGRYNEQFF. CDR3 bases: TGTGCCAGCAGCTTATCCAGCGGGGGCCGCTACAATGAGCAGTTCTTC.

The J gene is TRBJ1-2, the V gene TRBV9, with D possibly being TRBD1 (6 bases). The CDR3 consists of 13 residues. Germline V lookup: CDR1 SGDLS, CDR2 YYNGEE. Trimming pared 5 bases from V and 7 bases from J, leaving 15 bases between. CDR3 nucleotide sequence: TGTGCCAGCAGGAGGGGGGAGGAGAGTGGCTACACCTTC. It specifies CASRRGEESGYTF.

Here the CDR3 reads CASSLGGSGNTIYF. CDR3 DNA sequence: TGTGCCAGCAGCTTAGGAGGATCTGGAAACACCATATATTTT. The chain joins TRBV7-9 to TRBJ1-3; no clear D. Trimming cost V 1 base and J 1 base, with 5 bases left between them. In germline, CDR1 is SEHNR, CDR2 FQNEAQ (reference sequence). The length of the CDR3 is 14 residues. The full variable domain, rest sourced from reference TRBV7-9 and TRBJ1-3, is DTGVSQNPRHKITKRGQNVTFRCDPISEHNRLYWYRQTLGQGPEFLTYFQNEAQLEKSRLLSDRFSAERPKGSFSTLEIQRTEQGDSAMYLCASSLGGSGNTIYFGEGSWLTVV.

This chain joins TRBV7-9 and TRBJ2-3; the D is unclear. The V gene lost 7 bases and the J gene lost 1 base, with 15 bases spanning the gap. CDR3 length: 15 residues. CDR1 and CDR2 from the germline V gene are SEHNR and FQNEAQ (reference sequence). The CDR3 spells CASNSPRWGTDTQYF. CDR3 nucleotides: TGTGCCAGCAACTCTCCCCGTTGGGGCACAGATACGCAGTATTTT.

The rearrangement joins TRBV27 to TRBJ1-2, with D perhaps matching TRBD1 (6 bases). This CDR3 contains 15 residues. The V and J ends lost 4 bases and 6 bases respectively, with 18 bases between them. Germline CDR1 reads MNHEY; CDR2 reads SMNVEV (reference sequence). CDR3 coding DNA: TGTGCCAGCAGTTCTCACAGTGGGGGCCTAAATGGCTACACCTTC. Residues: CASSSHSGGLNGYTF.

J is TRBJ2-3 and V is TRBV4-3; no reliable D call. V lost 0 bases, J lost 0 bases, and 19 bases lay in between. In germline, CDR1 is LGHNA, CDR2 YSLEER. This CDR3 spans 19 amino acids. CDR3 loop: CASSQDLVEAIKSTDTQYF. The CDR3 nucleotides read TGCGCCAGCAGCCAAGATCTCGTAGAAGCCATCAAAAGCACAGATACGCAGTATTTT.

The DNA for the CDR3 is TGTGCCATCTCCACCGAAACTAGCAATCAGCCCCAGCATTTT. Residues: CAISTETSNQPQHF. The chain has TRBV19 and TRBJ1-5, with D unresolved. V dropped 10 bases and J dropped 0 bases, with 13 bases sitting between them. Per germline, CDR1 LNHDA and CDR2 SQIVND (reference sequence). The CDR3 has 14 residues.

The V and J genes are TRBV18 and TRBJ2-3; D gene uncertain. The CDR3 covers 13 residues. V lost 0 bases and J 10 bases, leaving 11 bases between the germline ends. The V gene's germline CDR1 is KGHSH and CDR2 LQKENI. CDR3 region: CASSPPWAGPQYF. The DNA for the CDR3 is TGTGCCAGCTCACCACCGTGGGCAGGTCCGCAGTATTTT. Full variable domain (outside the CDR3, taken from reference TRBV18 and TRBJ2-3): NAGVMQNPRHLVRRRGQEARLRCSPMKGHSHVYWYRQLPEEGLKFMVYLQKENIIDESGMPKERFSAEFPKEGPSILRIQQVVRGDSAAYFCASSPPWAGPQYFGPGTRLTVL.

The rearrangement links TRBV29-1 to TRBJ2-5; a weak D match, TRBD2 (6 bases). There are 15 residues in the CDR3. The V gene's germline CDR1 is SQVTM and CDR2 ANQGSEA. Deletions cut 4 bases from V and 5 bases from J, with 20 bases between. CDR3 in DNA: TGCAGCGTTGTATGGGGGGTTGGGTGTAGGGAGACCCAGTACTTC. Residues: CSVVWGVGCRETQYF.

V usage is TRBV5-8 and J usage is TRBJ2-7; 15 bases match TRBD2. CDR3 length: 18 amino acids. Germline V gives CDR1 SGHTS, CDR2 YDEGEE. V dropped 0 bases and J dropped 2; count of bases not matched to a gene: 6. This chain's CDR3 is CASSLEGLAGGPAYEQYF. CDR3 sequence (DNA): TGTGCCAGCAGCTTGGAAGGACTAGCGGGAGGGCCGGCCTACGAGCAGTACTTC.